This is a list of T cell receptor beta chains from one sample in a study of T cell responses to AZD1222 COVID-19 vaccine. Sequencing used immunoSEQ multiplex PCR; TCRdb keeps in-frame clones, though not all of them. The sample includes around 90,000 clones, 70% to 90% of them seen just once. The sample consisted of peripheral blood, taken on day 0 of AZD1222 vaccination. Source of these receptors: an adult in good health. Both conserved end residues are part of each CDR3. A D gene is named only where the DNA matches it firmly. The size of a clone is reported for some rows only, either as once, few or many, or as a class for expanded clones.

d_call j_call clone_size v_call cdr3_aa cdr3_nt
- TRBJ2-7 - TRBV19 CASSNQQGTDYEQYF TGTGCCAGTAGTAACCAACAGGGTACAGACTACGAGCAGTACTTC
- TRBJ1-5 - TRBV3-1/TRBV3-2 CASSQEGQPQHF TGTGCCAGCAGCCAGGAGGGTCAGCCCCAGCATTTT
TRBD2 TRBJ2-1 - TRBV24-1 CATASGGGINEQFF TGTGCCACCGCTAGCGGGGGGGGCATAAATGAGCAGTTCTTC
- TRBJ1-3 - TRBV5-1 CASSLVGNTIYF TGCGCCAGCAGCTTGGTGGGAAACACCATATATTTT
- TRBJ2-7 few TRBV11-2 CASSPGLAGNNYEQYF TGTGCCAGCAGCCCTGGCCTCGCGGGGAACAACTACGAGCAGTACTTC
- TRBJ2-7 - TRBV9 CASSVASGTYEQYF TGTGCCAGCAGCGTAGCCTCAGGGACCTACGAGCAGTACTTC
- TRBJ1-3 - TRBV29-1 CSVGVGNTIYF TGCAGCGTTGGGGTTGGAAACACCATATATTTT
- TRBJ1-5 - TRBV5-1 CASRRVPQHF TGCGCCAGCAGGCGGGTACCCCAGCATTTT
- TRBJ1-1 - TRBV7-2 CASSSMPATGEAFF TGTGCCAGCAGCTCTATGCCCGCGACAGGAGAAGCTTTCTTT
- TRBJ1-1 few TRBV7-9 CASSLGDGTEAFF TGTGCCAGCAGCTTGGGGGACGGCACTGAAGCTTTCTTT
- TRBJ1-4 few TRBV6-5 CASSRTPTNEKLFF TGTGCCAGCAGCCGGACACCGACTAATGAAAAACTGTTTTTT
- TRBJ1-1 - TRBV3-1/TRBV3-2 CASSQEWEIEAFF TGTGCCAGCAGCCAAGAGTGGGAAATCGAAGCTTTCTTT
- TRBJ1-4 few TRBV12-3/TRBV12-4 CATRTYPEEKLFF TGTGCCACCAGAACCTATCCAGAGGAAAAACTGTTTTTT
TRBD1 TRBJ2-2 once TRBV18 CASSIGTGQDTGELFF TGTGCCAGCTCAATCGGGACAGGGCAGGACACCGGGGAGCTGTTTTTT
- TRBJ1-2 - TRBV9 CASSPSPGDRGYTF TGTGCCAGCAGCCCGTCCCCGGGGGATCGGGGCTACACCTTC
TRBD2 TRBJ2-7 few TRBV19 CASSMSGGADEQYF TGTGCCAGTAGTATGAGCGGGGGGGCCGACGAGCAGTACTTC
- TRBJ2-2 - TRBV2 CASSVERGNVGELFF TGTGCCAGCAGTGTAGAACGGGGAAATGTCGGGGAGCTGTTTTTT